The 22 T cell receptor beta chains below were found in one sample sequenced in a study of cytomegalovirus exposure and HLA in healthy donors. In the PCR, 60 Vbeta and 13 Jbeta primers were used. Some clones are missing from TCRdb's copy, which holds only in-frame ones; the method was immunoSEQ multiplex PCR. The repertoire shows about 67,000 clones; the top ten hold 1.5% to 2%. The sequenced sample was PBMCs. These receptor sequences come from a woman aged 25 to 39 in good health and CMV-seronegative.

The V call is TRBV18, the J call TRBJ2-2; 7 bases are a match to TRBD2. Germline V gene lookup returns CDR1 KGHSH and CDR2 LQKENI. The CDR3 contains 16 residues. Germline trimming cut 3 bases from V and 1 base from J; bases unmatched to any gene: 5. In nucleotides, the CDR3 is TGTGCCAGCTCACCGGTTTCTAGCGGGAACACCGGGGAGCTGTTTTTT. It encodes CASSPVSSGNTGELFF.

The chain joins TRBV4-3 to TRBJ1-1, with 7 bases lining up with TRBD1. Germline trimming cut 0 bases from V and 10 bases from J; bases unmatched to any gene: 8. CDR1 and CDR2 (germline): LGHNA, YSLEER. This CDR3 comprises 14 residues. The CDR3 sequence: CASSQDRDNRGAFF. CDR3 in DNA: TGCGCCAGCAGCCAAGATCGGGACAACAGGGGAGCTTTCTTT.

The CDR3 here is CASSIGQGTDNEQFF. In nucleotides, the CDR3 is TGTGCCAGCAGCATAGGACAGGGGACCGACAATGAGCAGTTCTTC. The V and J genes are TRBV7-8 and TRBJ2-1, with 9 bases identical to TRBD1. The length of the CDR3 is 15 residues. The germline gives CDR1 SGHVS, CDR2 FQNEAQ. V was pared by 5 bases and J by 5 bases, with 7 bases of the junction left unmatched.

V gene TRBV4-1 combines with J gene TRBJ2-3; 8 positions agree with TRBD2. The CDR3 spans 15 residues. With 2 bases clipped from V and 4 bases from J, the junction kept 5 bases outside the gene matches. Germline lookup yields CDR1 MGHRA and CDR2 YSYEKL. Written as DNA, the CDR3 is TGCGCCAGCAGCCAATCGCGGGAGGACTCAGATACGCAGTATTTT. As protein: CASSQSREDSDTQYF.

V is TRBV29-1 and J is TRBJ1-2; a weak D match, TRBD1 (6 bases). The CDR3 runs 11 residues. The germline gives CDR1 SQVTM, CDR2 ANQGSEA. V dropped 7 bases and J dropped 7 bases, with 13 bases sitting between them. The CDR3 DNA follows: TGCAGCGGACTTGGACAGCTTGGCTACACCTTC. Amino acids: CSGLGQLGYTF.

The genes are TRBV10-3 and TRBJ2-7, with 9 bases matching TRBD1. Unmatched junction bases numbered 6, after V lost 5 bases and J lost 4 bases. The length of the CDR3 is 14 residues. Germline loops: CDR1 ENHRY, CDR2 SYGVKD. The CDR3 reads CAISPDRGIYEQYF. CDR3 nucleotide sequence: TGTGCCATCAGTCCCGACAGGGGGATTTACGAGCAGTACTTC.

This chain connects TRBV4-2 to TRBJ2-1; 10 nucleotides line up with TRBD2. Unmatched junction bases numbered 8, after V lost 0 bases and J lost 9 bases. Germline V lookup: CDR1 LGHNA, CDR2 YNFKEQ. The CDR3 runs to 16 residues. As DNA, the CDR3 is TGTGCCAGCAGCCAAGATTGGCTAGCGGGGGAAGGTGAGCAGTTCTTC. Protein product: CASSQDWLAGEGEQFF.

This sequence joins TRBV4-2 and TRBJ1-5, with D unresolved. The CDR3 has 13 residues. The germline V gene encodes CDR1 LGHNA and CDR2 YNFKEQ. Trimming left V 0 bases short and J 8 bases short, with 8 bases between. The CDR3 here is CASSQDYAEPQHF. In DNA form, the CDR3 reads TGTGCCAGCAGCCAAGACTATGCTGAGCCCCAGCATTTT.

This chain connects TRBV30 to TRBJ1-5; tentatively, D is TRBD1 (5 bases). Germline V gene lookup returns CDR1 GTSNPN and CDR2 SVGIG (reference sequence). This CDR3 comprises 15 residues. V was shortened by 2 bases and J by 2 bases, with 13 bases between the two germline ends. The CDR3 region is CAWSSGPVGNQPQHF. CDR3 coding DNA: TGTGCCTGGAGTTCAGGGCCAGTTGGCAATCAGCCCCAGCATTTT.

This chain joins TRBV19 and TRBJ1-5; TRBD1 matches at 7 bases. Germline lookup yields CDR1 LNHDA and CDR2 SQIVND (reference sequence). The CDR3 length is 14 residues. The J segment lost 5 bases and the V segment lost 5 bases, leaving 6 bases of the junction unmatched. CDR3 nucleotide sequence: TGTGCCAGTAGTGATGGACAGGTTTATCAGCCCCAGCATTTT. As protein: CASSDGQVYQPQHF.

The chain links TRBV4-1 to TRBJ1-2, with D unclear. CDR3 length equals 15 residues. Germline V CDR1 and CDR2: MGHRA, YSYEKL. V was pared by 0 bases and J by 4 bases, with 12 bases between. The CDR3 region is CASSQEEGGSYGYTF. The CDR3 DNA reads as TGCGCCAGCAGCCAAGAAGAGGGAGGCTCCTATGGCTACACCTTC.

The chain is built from TRBV4-3 and TRBJ1-1, with D tentatively TRBD1 (5 bases). CDR3 length equals 14 residues. Between the trimmed V and J ends, which lost 2 bases and 7 bases, there was a span of 14 bases. Germline CDR1 LGHNA, CDR2 YSLEER. The chain's CDR3 is CASSQFRTGGEAFF. CDR3 DNA: TGCGCCAGCAGCCAATTCCGCACAGGCGGTGAAGCTTTCTTT.

J is TRBJ2-1 and V is TRBV4-1; no reliable D call. This CDR3 comprises 13 residues. Trimming cost V 0 bases and J 6 bases, with 6 bases left between them. Germline CDR1 reads MGHRA; CDR2 reads YSYEKL. CDR3 amino acids: CASSQDLGNEQFF. The CDR3 DNA is TGCGCCAGCAGCCAAGATCTAGGCAATGAGCAGTTCTTC.

The CDR3 DNA follows: TGTGCCAGCTCAACCAGCGGGGGAACCTACGAGCAGTACTTC. It encodes CASSTSGGTYEQYF. The rearrangement joins TRBV18 to TRBJ2-7; 8 positions agree with TRBD2. Germline lookup yields CDR1 KGHSH and CDR2 LQKENI. The junction had 5 bases not matched to a gene; V was cut back by 5 bases and J by 2 bases. The CDR3 contains 14 residues.

This chain connects TRBV27 to TRBJ2-7; possibly TRBD1 for D (6 bases). In germline, CDR1 is MNHEY, CDR2 SMNVEV (reference sequence). The CDR3 is 13 amino acids. V lost 6 bases, J lost 7 bases, and 16 bases lay in between. The CDR3, as DNA: TGTGCCAGCAGAAAACAGGGTTTTCGGGAGCAGTACTTC. It is translated as CASRKQGFREQYF.

The gene calls are TRBV29-1 and TRBJ1-1, with a possible D match to TRBD1 (5 bases). The germline V and J ends were trimmed by 8 bases and 1 base, with 11 bases remaining between them. CDR3 size: 12 residues. CDR1 and CDR2 from the germline V gene are SQVTM and ANQGSEA. As DNA, the CDR3 is TGCAGCCTACAGGCCACGAACACTGAAGCTTTCTTT. Protein product: CSLQATNTEAFF. Complete variable domain (other parts from reference TRBV29-1 and TRBJ1-1): SAVISQKPSRDICQRGTSLTIQCQVDSQVTMMFWYRQQPGQSLTLIATANQGSEATYESGFVIDKFPISRPNLTFSTLTVSNMSPEDSSIYLCSLQATNTEAFFGQGTRLTVV.

This chain uses TRBV30 with TRBJ2-3; 11 nucleotides line up with TRBD1. V trimming: 4 bases; J trimming: 3 bases; junction bases outside the gene matches: 6. The CDR3 runs 15 residues. The germline V gene encodes CDR1 GTSNPN and CDR2 SVGIG (reference sequence). The CDR3 is CAWTEDRGLTDTQYF. CDR3 in DNA: TGTGCCTGGACTGAGGACAGGGGGCTAACAGATACGCAGTATTTT.

The chain is built from TRBV30 and TRBJ1-5; D is possibly TRBD1 (6 bases). V was cut by 1 base and J by 2 bases, with 12 bases left in between. This CDR3 has 15 amino acids. Germline-derived CDR1 and CDR2 are GTSNPN and SVGIG (reference sequence). This CDR3 reads CAWSASSGGNQPQHF. CDR3 DNA sequence: TGTGCCTGGAGTGCATCTTCAGGGGGCAATCAGCCCCAGCATTTT.

The genes are TRBV28 and TRBJ2-7, with D possibly matching TRBD1 (8 bases). With 6 bases removed from V and 6 bases from J, the gap between germline ends came to 21 bases. The CDR3 runs to 15 residues. Germline-derived CDR1 and CDR2 are MDHEN and SYDVKM. CDR3 sequence: CASSLGTGGGSEQYF. Here the CDR3 DNA reads TGTGCCAGCAGCCTAGGCACAGGGGGAGGGAGCGAGCAGTACTTC.

The chain employs TRBV30 and TRBJ2-1; 9 bases align to TRBD2. Losses at the gene ends were 3 bases for V and 5 bases for J; bases not matched to a gene: 5. Looked up from germline, CDR1 is GTSNPN and CDR2 is SVGIG (reference sequence). The CDR3 is 14 amino acids. CDR3 amino acids: CAWRLAGGDNEQFF. The CDR3 nucleotides read TGTGCCTGGAGGTTGGCGGGGGGGGACAATGAGCAGTTCTTC.

The rearrangement uses TRBV7-2 and TRBJ2-5; D might be TRBD1 (6 bases). V was clipped by 2 bases and J by 6 bases, with 16 bases between them. The germline V gene encodes CDR1 SGHTA and CDR2 FQGNSA. This CDR3 contains 15 residues. DNA of the CDR3: TGTGCCAGCAGCTTATTACAGGGCGTTCAGAAGACCCAGTACTTC. Protein sequence: CASSLLQGVQKTQYF. Full variable domain (outside the CDR3, taken from reference TRBV7-2 and TRBJ2-5): GAGVSQSPSNKVTEKGKDVELRCDPISGHTALYWYRQSLGQGLEFLIYFQGNSAPDKSGLPSDRFSAERTGGSVSTLTIQRTQQEDSAVYLCASSLLQGVQKTQYFGPGTRLLVL.

This chain joins TRBV5-5 and TRBJ1-4, with 9 bases identical to TRBD1. CDR1 is SGHKS, CDR2 YYEKEE, per germline (reference sequence). Trimming at V came to 4 bases and at J to 7 bases, leaving 17 bases not matched to a gene. The CDR3 loop spans 18 amino acids. The CDR3 region is CASSPRDRAIRSIEKLFF. The CDR3 region has the DNA TGTGCCAGCAGCCCCCGGGACAGGGCCATAAGGAGTATTGAAAAACTGTTTTTT.